Listed below are T cell receptor beta chains from one sample, sequenced in a study of T-cell memory formation after mild COVID-19. TCRdb recomputed calls from the 5' RACE reads with MiXCR, one row per CDR3 protein. The table includes roughly 130,000 distinct CDR3 sequences, approximately 6.2% detected once. The sequenced sample was PBMCs or a T cell subset sorted from them (not recorded which). Every receptor here comes from an adult woman who had mild COVID-19 (a few samples of this study predate the infection). Cell type and time point are not known. Both conserved end residues are part of each CDR3. The D gene is left open where the match is weak. Size is omitted from some rows. Given values are once, few, many or a class for expanded clones.

clone size: .; J gene: TRBJ2-3; V gene: TRBV7-3; D gene: .; CDR3 DNA: TGTGCCAGCAGCTCCAGAGCCTACACAGATACGCAGTATTTT; CDR3 protein: CASSSRAYTDTQYF
clone size: few; J gene: TRBJ1-6; V gene: TRBV20-1; D gene: .; CDR3 DNA: TGCAGTGCTATAGGGACGGCCTACGAAAATTCACCCCTCCACTTT; CDR3 protein: CSAIGTAYENSPLHF
clone size: .; J gene: TRBJ2-5; V gene: TRBV7-2; D gene: .; CDR3 DNA: TGTGCCAGCAGCTTAGCGCGGGGACACGGGGAGACCCAGTACTTC; CDR3 protein: CASSLARGHGETQYF
clone size: many; J gene: TRBJ2-5; V gene: TRBV29-1; D gene: TRBD1; CDR3 DNA: TGCAGCGTCTCCAGGGGGCGCGAAGAGACCCAGTACTTC; CDR3 protein: CSVSRGREETQYF
clone size: .; J gene: TRBJ2-1; V gene: TRBV5-1; D gene: .; CDR3 DNA: TGCGCCAGCAGCGTAGAAAACCCTTCAGGGGGGTCGGGCAATGAGCAGTTCTTC; CDR3 protein: CASSVENPSGGSGNEQFF
clone size: .; J gene: TRBJ1-5; V gene: TRBV6-5; D gene: .; CDR3 DNA: TGTGCCAGCAGTTCCTTTAGGGATAGCAATCAGCCCCAGCATTTT; CDR3 protein: CASSSFRDSNQPQHF
clone size: .; J gene: TRBJ2-6; V gene: TRBV5-1; D gene: TRBD1; CDR3 DNA: TGCGCCAGCAGCTTGGCAGGGGGCTACTCTGGGGCCAACGTCCTGACTTTC; CDR3 protein: CASSLAGGYSGANVLTF
clone size: .; J gene: TRBJ1-1; V gene: TRBV5-1; D gene: .; CDR3 DNA: TGCGCCAGCAGCTTGCCCGCAGGGGATGGCACTGAAGCTTTCTTT; CDR3 protein: CASSLPAGDGTEAFF
clone size: few; J gene: TRBJ1-4; V gene: TRBV7-9; D gene: .; CDR3 DNA: TGTGCCAGCAGCTTAGGTGGCACGGTTACTAATGAAAAACTGTTTTTT; CDR3 protein: CASSLGGTVTNEKLFF
clone size: few; J gene: TRBJ1-1; V gene: TRBV3-1; D gene: .; CDR3 DNA: TGTGCCAGCAGCCAAGGGCAGGGGTTCGCTGAAGCTTTCTTT; CDR3 protein: CASSQGQGFAEAFF
clone size: many; J gene: TRBJ2-2; V gene: TRBV7-9; D gene: TRBD1; CDR3 DNA: TGTGCCAGCAGCACCCTTTCGACAGGGGCAGGGGAGCTGTTTTTT; CDR3 protein: CASSTLSTGAGELFF
clone size: few; J gene: TRBJ2-5; V gene: TRBV20-1; D gene: .; CDR3 DNA: TGCAGTGCTAGAGACTCGGGGGTAGTAGAGACCCAGTACTTC; CDR3 protein: CSARDSGVVETQYF
clone size: few; J gene: TRBJ2-4; V gene: TRBV7-2; D gene: TRBD2; CDR3 DNA: TGTGCCAGCAGCATCGGACTAGTTAGTGACATTCAGTACTTC; CDR3 protein: CASSIGLVSDIQYF
clone size: .; J gene: TRBJ2-4; V gene: TRBV11-2; D gene: .; CDR3 DNA: TGTGCCAGCAGCCCAACCACGGGTGGAAACATTCAGTACTTC; CDR3 protein: CASSPTTGGNIQYF
clone size: few; J gene: TRBJ2-7; V gene: TRBV6-5; D gene: .; CDR3 DNA: TGTGCCAGCAGCTCGACCGGGACCGGGGGCGAGCAGTACTTC; CDR3 protein: CASSSTGTGGEQYF
clone size: few; J gene: TRBJ2-7; V gene: TRBV30; D gene: TRBD1; CDR3 DNA: TGTGCCTGGGGGGACAGGGCAAACGAGCAGTACTTC; CDR3 protein: CAWGDRANEQYF
clone size: many; J gene: TRBJ2-3; V gene: TRBV24-1; D gene: .; CDR3 DNA: TGTGCCACCAGAAATGACTTGACAGATACGCAGTATTTT; CDR3 protein: CATRNDLTDTQYF
clone size: many; J gene: TRBJ2-1; V gene: TRBV5-6; D gene: TRBD2; CDR3 DNA: TGTGCCAGCAGCTTGGCGCTTCTAGCGGTGTCCAATGAGCAGTTCTTC; CDR3 protein: CASSLALLAVSNEQFF
clone size: .; J gene: TRBJ2-7; V gene: TRBV6-5; D gene: .; CDR3 DNA: TGTGCCAGCAGTTACTCGATCGACAGAGGCCACGAGCAGTACTTC; CDR3 protein: CASSYSIDRGHEQYF
clone size: few; J gene: TRBJ2-1; V gene: TRBV11-1; D gene: .; CDR3 DNA: TGTGCCAGCAGGCCCTGGAGGGCCTACAATGAGCAGTTCTTC; CDR3 protein: CASRPWRAYNEQFF
clone size: .; J gene: TRBJ2-7; V gene: TRBV5-1; D gene: .; CDR3 DNA: TGCGCCAGCAGCTTGGCCGGAACAGGGCAGGGCGAGCAGTACTTC; CDR3 protein: CASSLAGTGQGEQYF
clone size: .; J gene: TRBJ2-7; V gene: TRBV5-8; D gene: .; CDR3 DNA: TGTGCCAGCAGCTTGATCGCTCCTAGCGTCTACGAGCAGTACTTC; CDR3 protein: CASSLIAPSVYEQYF
clone size: .; J gene: TRBJ1-1; V gene: TRBV19; D gene: .; CDR3 DNA: TGTGCCAGTAGTATAAGGGTCCCAACAGTCACTGAAGCTTTCTTT; CDR3 protein: CASSIRVPTVTEAFF
clone size: many; J gene: TRBJ2-1; V gene: TRBV7-2; D gene: .; CDR3 DNA: TGTGCCAGCAGCTCACGCGGCCAGACAGTGCAGTTCTTC; CDR3 protein: CASSSRGQTVQFF
clone size: .; J gene: TRBJ2-2; V gene: TRBV5-1; D gene: .; CDR3 DNA: TGCGCCAGCAGCTTGGTAGGGTTATCCACCGGGGAGCTGTTTTTT; CDR3 protein: CASSLVGLSTGELFF
clone size: many; J gene: TRBJ2-2; V gene: TRBV4-3; D gene: TRBD1; CDR3 DNA: TGCGCCAGCAGCCAAGTTGGGACAGTCAACACCGGGGAGCTGTTTTTT; CDR3 protein: CASSQVGTVNTGELFF
clone size: few; J gene: TRBJ2-1; V gene: TRBV12-3/TRBV12-4; D gene: TRBD2; CDR3 DNA: TGTGCCAGCAGCCGGGCGGCGGGAGGTTACAATGAGCAGTTCTTC; CDR3 protein: CASSRAAGGYNEQFF
clone size: many; J gene: TRBJ2-2; V gene: TRBV7-3; D gene: TRBD2; CDR3 DNA: TGTGCCAGCAGCTCAACTAGCGGCCGAGAGCTGTTTTTT; CDR3 protein: CASSSTSGRELFF
clone size: few; J gene: TRBJ2-2; V gene: TRBV6-5; D gene: TRBD1; CDR3 DNA: TGTGCCAGCAGTTGGGACAGGTTCGCCACCGGGGAGCTGTTTTTT; CDR3 protein: CASSWDRFATGELFF
clone size: many; J gene: TRBJ1-1; V gene: TRBV30; D gene: TRBD1; CDR3 DNA: TGTGCCTGGAGCCCGGACAGGATGAACACTGAAGCTTTCTTT; CDR3 protein: CAWSPDRMNTEAFF
clone size: few; J gene: TRBJ2-2; V gene: TRBV20-1; D gene: TRBD1; CDR3 DNA: TGCAGTGCTGGTTACAGGGGCGCGTACACCGGGGAGCTGTTTTTT; CDR3 protein: CSAGYRGAYTGELFF
clone size: .; J gene: TRBJ1-1; V gene: TRBV5-1; D gene: .; CDR3 DNA: TGCGCCAGCAGCTTGGAGCACCCGAACACTGAAGCTTTCTTT; CDR3 protein: CASSLEHPNTEAFF
clone size: few; J gene: TRBJ2-3; V gene: TRBV7-2; D gene: .; CDR3 DNA: TGTGCCAGCAGCTCCCGACAGTTAACGACTAGCACAGATACGCAGTATTTT; CDR3 protein: CASSSRQLTTSTDTQYF
clone size: few; J gene: TRBJ1-1; V gene: TRBV18; D gene: .; CDR3 DNA: TGTGCCAGCTCACCGGGCAGGGTCGATGTGAACACTGAAGCTTTCTTT; CDR3 protein: CASSPGRVDVNTEAFF
clone size: .; J gene: TRBJ1-6; V gene: TRBV5-1; D gene: .; CDR3 DNA: TGCGCCAGCAGCTCTAACATCAACAATTCACCCCTCCACTTT; CDR3 protein: CASSSNINNSPLHF
clone size: many; J gene: TRBJ1-4; V gene: TRBV6-5; D gene: .; CDR3 DNA: TGTGCCAGCAGGCCCCAGGGAAGGGGTGAAAAACTGTTTTTT; CDR3 protein: CASRPQGRGEKLFF
clone size: .; J gene: TRBJ2-5; V gene: TRBV24-1; D gene: TRBD1; CDR3 DNA: TGTGCCACCAGTGATTTATGCAGGGGGCAAGGGGAAGAGACCCAGTACTTC; CDR3 protein: CATSDLCRGQGEETQYF
clone size: .; J gene: TRBJ1-2; V gene: TRBV12-3/TRBV12-4; D gene: .; CDR3 DNA: TGTGCCAGCAGTTTGATACGGACCTATGGCTACACCTTC; CDR3 protein: CASSLIRTYGYTF